These T cell receptor beta chains were read from a single sample in a study of T cell repertoires in cytomegalovirus infection. Using its own MiXCR run on the reads, TCRdb lists one record per CDR3 protein. The sample lists a few hundred thousand distinct CDR3 sequences, 35% to 50% occurring once. Their recognized antigens are unknown. The sequences come from cultured PBMCs, collected from culture after CMV antigen stimulation. The receptors come from a human donor in good health (CMV status not recorded). Some clones in this sample may be carry-over from other donors' samples. Each CDR3 is given with its conserved first and last residue. The order of the fields is CDR3 length, D gene, V gene, J gene, clone size, CDR3 DNA, CDR3 protein. A D gene is named only where the DNA matches it firmly. The size of a clone is reported for some rows only, either as once, few or many, or as a class for expanded clones.

len: 14; d_gene: TRBD2; v_gene: TRBV12-3/TRBV12-4; j_gene: TRBJ2-1; abundance: -; CDR3nt: TGTGCCAGCACACGACTAGCGGGGCCTCTTGAGCAGTTCTTC; CDR3aa: CASTRLAGPLEQFF
len: 13; d_gene: -; v_gene: TRBV12-3/TRBV12-4; j_gene: TRBJ1-1; abundance: -; CDR3nt: TGTGCCAGCAGACTGGAGGCAGGGACTGAAGCTTTCTTT; CDR3aa: CASRLEAGTEAFF
len: 16; d_gene: -; v_gene: TRBV4-3; j_gene: TRBJ1-3; abundance: -; CDR3nt: TGCGCCAGCAGCCAAGGGATAGGCCCAATGGGAAACACCATATATTTT; CDR3aa: CASSQGIGPMGNTIYF
len: 18; d_gene: TRBD1; v_gene: TRBV12-3/TRBV12-4; j_gene: TRBJ1-5; abundance: few; CDR3nt: TGTGCCAGCAGTTTAAGGTTGTGGGGACAGGGCCCGGATCAGCCCCAGCATTTT; CDR3aa: CASSLRLWGQGPDQPQHF
len: 14; d_gene: -; v_gene: TRBV7-9; j_gene: TRBJ2-5; abundance: few; CDR3nt: TGTGCCAGCAGGGGCGCTAGCTGGGAGGAGACCCAGTACTTC; CDR3aa: CASRGASWEETQYF
len: 14; d_gene: -; v_gene: TRBV29-1; j_gene: TRBJ2-7; abundance: -; CDR3nt: TGCAGCGCCACACTAGCCAGCAGGGCCTACGAGCAGTACTTC; CDR3aa: CSATLASRAYEQYF
len: 14; d_gene: -; v_gene: TRBV5-6; j_gene: TRBJ2-1; abundance: -; CDR3nt: TGTGCCAGCAGCTTTCTGGACAGTCACAATGAGCAGTTCTTC; CDR3aa: CASSFLDSHNEQFF
len: 17; d_gene: -; v_gene: TRBV9; j_gene: TRBJ2-5; abundance: -; CDR3nt: TGTGCCAGCAGCTTCACGGGAGCTGGGCAGGGCAGGGAGACCCAGTACTTC; CDR3aa: CASSFTGAGQGRETQYF
len: 14; d_gene: -; v_gene: TRBV19; j_gene: TRBJ2-5; abundance: -; CDR3nt: TGTGCCAGTAGTATAGACTTTGGGAGAGAGACCCAGTACTTC; CDR3aa: CASSIDFGRETQYF
len: 13; d_gene: TRBD2; v_gene: TRBV7-8; j_gene: TRBJ2-7; abundance: few; CDR3nt: TGTGCCAGCAGCTTAACGTGGGGGGACCGGGGGGACTTC; CDR3aa: CASSLTWGDRGDF
len: 18; d_gene: -; v_gene: TRBV20-1; j_gene: TRBJ2-3; abundance: few; CDR3nt: TGCAGTGCTAGTCCGCCCGGGCGGGGTGGGGAAAGCACAGATACGCAGTATTTT; CDR3aa: CSASPPGRGGESTDTQYF
len: 13; d_gene: -; v_gene: TRBV6-5; j_gene: TRBJ2-2; abundance: -; CDR3nt: TGTGCCAGCAGACGGACAAAGATCGGGGAGCTGTTTTTT; CDR3aa: CASRRTKIGELFF
len: 15; d_gene: TRBD2; v_gene: TRBV6-1; j_gene: TRBJ2-7; abundance: -; CDR3nt: TGTGCCAGCAGTACACTACCGGGACTAGCCTACGAGCAGTACTTC; CDR3aa: CASSTLPGLAYEQYF
len: 14; d_gene: -; v_gene: TRBV7-9; j_gene: TRBJ1-2; abundance: many; CDR3nt: TGTGCCAGCAGCAAACGGGACATCCCGGGAGGCTACACCTTC; CDR3aa: CASSKRDIPGGYTF
len: 19; d_gene: -; v_gene: TRBV6-1; j_gene: TRBJ2-1; abundance: few; CDR3nt: TGTGCCAGCAGTCTCCTCGGGTGGGGATCTAGGGCCTCCGACAATGAGCAGTTCTTC; CDR3aa: CASSLLGWGSRASDNEQFF
len: 12; d_gene: -; v_gene: TRBV7-2; j_gene: TRBJ1-2; abundance: few; CDR3nt: TGTGCCAGCAGCTTCCCTGGACCACGCTACACCTTC; CDR3aa: CASSFPGPRYTF
len: 16; d_gene: -; v_gene: TRBV12-5; j_gene: TRBJ2-3; abundance: few; CDR3nt: TGTGCTAGTGGTTTGGAGGACTCTGCGGGGACAGATACGCAGTATTTT; CDR3aa: CASGLEDSAGTDTQYF
len: 14; d_gene: -; v_gene: TRBV19; j_gene: TRBJ1-2; abundance: -; CDR3nt: TGTGCCAGTAGTATCGTAAAAGACCCCTATGGCTACACCTTC; CDR3aa: CASSIVKDPYGYTF
len: 14; d_gene: TRBD1; v_gene: TRBV29-1; j_gene: TRBJ2-5; abundance: -; CDR3nt: TGCAGCGTCCGGGACAGGGGAAACGGGGAGACCCAGTACTTC; CDR3aa: CSVRDRGNGETQYF
len: 14; d_gene: TRBD2; v_gene: TRBV7-6; j_gene: TRBJ2-7; abundance: -; CDR3nt: TGTGCCAGCACTCTTAGCGGGACCCCCGGCGAGCAGTACTTC; CDR3aa: CASTLSGTPGEQYF
len: 16; d_gene: TRBD2; v_gene: TRBV7-2; j_gene: TRBJ2-3; abundance: few; CDR3nt: TGTGCCAGCAGCTTAGGGATAGCGGGGGGCACAGATACGCAGTATTTT; CDR3aa: CASSLGIAGGTDTQYF
len: 12; d_gene: TRBD1; v_gene: TRBV20-1; j_gene: TRBJ1-2; abundance: -; CDR3nt: TGCAGTGCGGGGGGGACAGGGGATGGCTACACCTTC; CDR3aa: CSAGGTGDGYTF
len: 18; d_gene: -; v_gene: TRBV11-2; j_gene: TRBJ2-5; abundance: -; CDR3nt: TGTGCCAGCAGCTTCCCCTCGGCTAGCGCGACACTTCAAGAGACCCAGTACTTC; CDR3aa: CASSFPSASATLQETQYF
len: 14; d_gene: -; v_gene: TRBV7-2; j_gene: TRBJ1-2; abundance: few; CDR3nt: TGTGCCAGCAACCCCACGGGAGCGAACTATGGCTACACCTTC; CDR3aa: CASNPTGANYGYTF
len: 16; d_gene: -; v_gene: TRBV7-8; j_gene: TRBJ1-1; abundance: -; CDR3nt: TGTGCCAGCAGCCCACTCAAGGGACCCAGTTTGGAAGAAGCTTTCTTT; CDR3aa: CASSPLKGPSLEEAFF
len: 13; d_gene: -; v_gene: TRBV2; j_gene: TRBJ2-7; abundance: -; CDR3nt: TGTGCCAGCGAACGGGACGGATTCTACGAGCAGTACTTC; CDR3aa: CASERDGFYEQYF
len: 13; d_gene: -; v_gene: TRBV2; j_gene: TRBJ2-5; abundance: many; CDR3nt: TGTGCCAGCAGTGAAAGGGTACAAGAGACCCAGTACTTC; CDR3aa: CASSERVQETQYF
len: 15; d_gene: -; v_gene: TRBV5-1; j_gene: TRBJ1-4; abundance: few; CDR3nt: TGCGCCAGCAGCCCCCCCGGCGGGGGGATTGAAAAACTGTTTTTT; CDR3aa: CASSPPGGGIEKLFF
len: 13; d_gene: TRBD2; v_gene: TRBV20-1; j_gene: TRBJ2-3; abundance: -; CDR3nt: TGCAGTAACCGACTAGCGGGGAGGGATACGCAGTATTTT; CDR3aa: CSNRLAGRDTQYF
len: 15; d_gene: -; v_gene: TRBV7-9; j_gene: TRBJ2-3; abundance: few; CDR3nt: TGTGCCAGCAGCCCTTACTTCGGACCCACAGATACGCAGTATTTT; CDR3aa: CASSPYFGPTDTQYF
len: 17; d_gene: -; v_gene: TRBV7-2; j_gene: TRBJ1-3; abundance: few; CDR3nt: TGTGCCAGCAGCTTAGCAGTTAGGAGCACGGGTCGGGGCACCATATATTTT; CDR3aa: CASSLAVRSTGRGTIYF
len: 13; d_gene: TRBD1; v_gene: TRBV7-2; j_gene: TRBJ1-1; abundance: once; CDR3nt: TGTGCCAGCGGACCCAACAGGGGGGATATGGCTTTCTTT; CDR3aa: CASGPNRGDMAFF
len: 14; d_gene: TRBD1; v_gene: TRBV2; j_gene: TRBJ2-2; abundance: -; CDR3nt: TGTGCCAGCAGTGGGACAGGAGATGGCGGGGAGCTGTTTTTT; CDR3aa: CASSGTGDGGELFF
len: 15; d_gene: -; v_gene: TRBV7-2; j_gene: TRBJ2-2; abundance: many; CDR3nt: TGTGCCAGCAGCTTCCGGACCCTTATGGCCGGGGAGCTGTTTTTT; CDR3aa: CASSFRTLMAGELFF
len: 16; d_gene: -; v_gene: TRBV12-3/TRBV12-4; j_gene: TRBJ2-5; abundance: -; CDR3nt: TGTGCCAGCAGTCCGGCCGGGACTGGAAACCAAGAGACCCAGTACTTC; CDR3aa: CASSPAGTGNQETQYF
len: 13; d_gene: -; v_gene: TRBV19; j_gene: TRBJ1-2; abundance: few; CDR3nt: TGTGCCAGTAGTATCGGGCGCGTCTATGGCTACACCTTC; CDR3aa: CASSIGRVYGYTF
len: 13; d_gene: -; v_gene: TRBV6-6; j_gene: TRBJ2-7; abundance: few; CDR3nt: TGTGCCAGCAGTGTTACAGTCTCCTACGAGCAGTACTTC; CDR3aa: CASSVTVSYEQYF
len: 17; d_gene: TRBD2; v_gene: TRBV7-2; j_gene: TRBJ2-5; abundance: -; CDR3nt: TGTGCCAGCAGCCCCAACGGACTAGCGGGAGGATCTGGGACCCAGTACTTC; CDR3aa: CASSPNGLAGGSGTQYF
len: 13; d_gene: -; v_gene: TRBV6-5; j_gene: TRBJ1-1; abundance: -; CDR3nt: TGTGCCAGCAGTTACGGGGCCCACAGTGAAGCTTTCTTT; CDR3aa: CASSYGAHSEAFF
len: 15; d_gene: TRBD1; v_gene: TRBV12-3/TRBV12-4; j_gene: TRBJ2-1; abundance: -; CDR3nt: TGTGCCAGCAGTTCCCGACAGGGAGCCTACAATGAGCAGTTCTTC; CDR3aa: CASSSRQGAYNEQFF
len: 13; d_gene: -; v_gene: TRBV19; j_gene: TRBJ1-2; abundance: few; CDR3nt: TGTGCCAGTAGTATACTTAGTCGTGGGAGCTACACCTTC; CDR3aa: CASSILSRGSYTF
len: 13; d_gene: -; v_gene: TRBV15; j_gene: TRBJ2-3; abundance: -; CDR3nt: TGTGCCACCAGCAGAGCTGGGGGCATGGCGCAGTATTTT; CDR3aa: CATSRAGGMAQYF
len: 14; d_gene: TRBD1; v_gene: TRBV12-3/TRBV12-4; j_gene: TRBJ1-2; abundance: -; CDR3nt: TGTGCCAGCAGGCCGGGACAGGGGGGTAGGGGCTACACCTTC; CDR3aa: CASRPGQGGRGYTF